Below are 14 T cell receptor beta chains sequenced from a single sample in a study of blood T cells in healthy people across ages. Sample-barcoded 5' priming and a J-beta primer mix drove a second PCR of roughly 6 to 12 cycles. One entry per CDR3 protein results from TCRdb running MiXCR on the 5' RACE reads. The table lists about 1.7 million distinct CDR3 sequences, approximately 30% of them singletons, with 7.7% in the top ten. The sequenced sample consisted of blood. These receptors came from a woman aged 25 to 39 in good health.

About this clonotype: This clone may be a read error of a much larger clone one base away. The chain links TRBV7-2 to TRBJ2-5; 11 nucleotides agree with TRBD2. Judging by the DNA end, TRBJ2-7 fits better; the J call may be wrong. Per germline, CDR1 SGHTA and CDR2 FQGNSA. The CDR3 extends over 15 amino acids. CDR3 loop: CVSSVGGTSGYEQYF. The CDR3 DNA reads TGTGTCAGCAGCGTCGGAGGGACTAGCGGTTACGAGCAGTACTTC.

J is TRBJ2-7 and V is TRBV27; no clear D. Looked up from germline, CDR1 is MNHEY and CDR2 is SMNVEV (reference sequence). The V end was cut by 5 bases, the J end by 7 bases, with 18 bases between. CDR3 length: 14 residues. CDR3 residues: CASSPAQIRWEQYF. Here the CDR3 DNA reads TGTGCCAGCAGTCCAGCCCAAATACGTTGGGAGCAGTACTTC.

The J gene is TRBJ2-6, the V gene TRBV11-3; D is possibly TRBD1 (6 bases). Trimming removed 5 bases at V and 3 bases at J, with 11 bases between. Germline values: CDR1 SGHNT, CDR2 YENEEA. This CDR3 region has 15 residues. The CDR3 bases are TGTGCCAGCAGCATAACGACAGGTGGGGCCAACGTCCTGACTTTC. Protein sequence: CASSITTGGANVLTF.

This clonotype has more than one count but fewer than ten. The rearrangement uses TRBV2 and TRBJ2-7; 10 bases agree with TRBD1. CDR1 SNHLY and CDR2 FYNNEI come from the germline V gene. This CDR3 is 16 amino acids long. V trimming: 4 bases; J trimming: 2 bases; junction bases outside the gene matches: 8. CDR3 coding DNA: TGTGCCAGCAGTGTTTCGGACAGGGGGTCCCCCTACGAGCAGTACTTC. Amino acids: CASSVSDRGSPYEQYF. Supplemented by reference TRBV2 and TRBJ2-7, the full variable domain reads EPEVTQTPSHQVTQMGQEVILRCVPISNHLYFYWYRQILGQKVEFLVSFYNNEISEKSEIFDDQFSVERPDGSNFTLKIRSTKLEDSAMYFCASSVSDRGSPYEQYFGPGTRLTVT.

The chain is built from TRBV19 and TRBJ2-4; TRBD1 aligns across 10 bases. The J call may be mistaken, given a closer DNA end match to TRBJ2-7. The CDR3 runs 15 residues. The V gene's germline CDR1 is LNHDA and CDR2 SQIVND (reference sequence). The CDR3 loop is CASAYGTGEAYEQYF. CDR3 DNA sequence: TGTGCCAGCGCTTACGGGACAGGGGAAGCCTACGAGCAGTACTTC.

This sequence joins TRBV4-1 and TRBJ1-1, with 8 bases lining up with TRBD1. Trimming at V came to 0 bases and at J to 3 bases, leaving 3 bases not matched to a gene. CDR3 length: 15 residues. Per germline, CDR1 MGHRA and CDR2 YSYEKL. The CDR3 reads CASSQEAQGDTEAFF. CDR3 DNA: TGCGCCAGCAGCCAAGAGGCACAGGGGGACACTGAAGCTTTCTTT.

The chain has TRBV5-1 and TRBJ2-3, with no clear D. The CDR3 has 13 residues. Trimming left V 1 base short and J 6 bases short, with 9 bases between. CDR1 SGHRS and CDR2 YFSETQ come from the germline V gene. This chain's CDR3 is CASSLSWGDTQYF. DNA for the CDR3: TGCGCCAGCAGCTTGTCCTGGGGTGATACGCAGTATTTT.

This chain links TRBV6-1 with TRBJ2-3; tentatively, D is TRBD2 (5 bases). The CDR3 extends over 16 amino acids. CDR1 and CDR2 (germline): MNHNS, SASEGT. With 1 base removed from V and 0 bases from J, the gap between germline ends came to 11 bases. The chain's CDR3 is CASSEGLAWSTDTQYF. The DNA for the CDR3 is TGTGCCAGCAGTGAAGGATTAGCGTGGAGCACAGATACGCAGTATTTT.

In this sample, this clonotype turned up a few times. A much larger clone sits a single nucleotide away, making a read error possible. The V gene is TRBV29-1, the J gene TRBJ2-7; D is perhaps TRBD1 or TRBD2 (6 bases each). The CDR3 loop spans 13 amino acids. Looked up from germline, CDR1 is SQVTM and CDR2 is ANQGSEA. V dropped 4 bases and J dropped 4 bases, with 14 bases sitting between them. CDR3 DNA: TGCAGCGTTGCAAGTCGGGGGCGGTACGAGCAGTACTTC. Amino acids: CSVASRGRYEQYF.

For this clonotype: Relative to the germline gene, one junction end is altered; a read error may explain this. The chain combines TRBV7-3 with TRBJ2-1; D perhaps matches TRBD1 (6 bases). The CDR3 is 15 amino acids. The germline V gene encodes CDR1 SGHTA and CDR2 FQGTGA. CDR3 nucleotides: TGTGCCAACAGCCCGGACAGCCATCCCGACAATGAGCAGTTCTTC. Translation: CANSPDSHPDNEQFF.

This clonotype was seen only a few times. This rearrangement joins TRBV19 to TRBJ2-5; 9 bases map to TRBD1. The J segment lost 10 bases and the V segment lost 7 bases, leaving 16 bases of the junction unmatched. From germline, CDR1 is LNHDA and CDR2 SQIVND (reference sequence). The CDR3 runs to 15 residues. CDR3 sequence (DNA): TGTGCCAGTACCCCGGGACAGGGAGCCGGATGGGACCAGTACTTC. Its translation: CASTPGQGAGWDQYF. Supplemented by reference TRBV19 and TRBJ2-5, the full variable domain reads DGGITQSPKYLFRKEGQNVTLSCEQNLNHDAMYWYRQDPGQGLRLIYYSQIVNDFQKGDIAEGYSVSREKKESFPLTVTSAQKNPTAFYLCASTPGQGAGWDQYFGPGTRLLVL.

This clonotype showed up many times. The rearrangement joins TRBV7-2 to TRBJ2-1, with 7 positions matching TRBD2. Germline V gene sequence: CDR1 SGHTA, CDR2 FQGNSA. V gave up 2 bases and J gave up 9 bases; unmatched junction bases: 7. This CDR3 spans 14 amino acids. CDR3 region: CASSLTSASGEQFF. The CDR3 coding sequence is TGTGCCAGCAGCTTAACATCGGCTAGCGGTGAGCAGTTCTTC. The entire variable domain, with the rest obtained from reference TRBV7-2 and TRBJ2-1, is as follows: GAGVSQSPSNKVTEKGKDVELRCDPISGHTALYWYRQSLGQGLEFLIYFQGNSAPDKSGLPSDRFSAERTGGSVSTLTIQRTQQEDSAVYLCASSLTSASGEQFFGPGTRLTVL.

This clonotype was seen ten or more times. V is TRBV12-3 or TRBV12-4 and J is TRBJ2-7; maybe TRBD2 (5 bases). Deletions cut 4 bases from V and 9 bases from J, with 22 bases between. The CDR3 covers 15 residues. The CDR3 is CASSSAGADRVGQYF. The CDR3 DNA is TGTGCCAGCAGTTCCGCCGGAGCGGATCGTGTCGGGCAGTACTTC.

This clonotype has at least ten counts. The rearrangement joins TRBV2 to TRBJ2-3; the D gene is possibly TRBD1 (6 bases). Germline V gene lookup returns CDR1 SNHLY and CDR2 FYNNEI. The CDR3 covers 14 residues. The V end lost 7 bases, the J end lost 1 base, and 12 bases lay between the germline ends. In DNA form, the CDR3 reads TGTGCCAGCAACAGGGATTTGGGCACAGATACGCAGTATTTT. Translating gives CASNRDLGTDTQYF.